This is a list of T cell receptor beta chains from one sample in a study of technical replicates of blood from a few donors. Data came from immunoSEQ multiplex PCR; TCRdb stores just in-frame clones and leaves some out. This table has around 71,000 clones, approximately 92% appearing once. Sequenced: T cells isolated from PBMCs. These receptors originate from a human donor in good health. CDR3s include the opening cysteine and the closing phenylalanine or tryptophan. The order of the fields is V gene, clone size, J gene, CDR3 protein. Clone size is not always given. Where it is, it says once, few, many or a class for expanded clones.

v_gene: TRBV6-9; abundance: NA; j_gene: TRBJ1-5; CDR3aa: CASSSNQPQHF
v_gene: TRBV4-1; abundance: NA; j_gene: TRBJ2-3; CDR3aa: CASSPIGGRVIDTQYF
v_gene: TRBV2; abundance: NA; j_gene: TRBJ2-1; CDR3aa: CASSAFGTGDKVYNEQFF
v_gene: TRBV30; abundance: NA; j_gene: TRBJ1-2; CDR3aa: CAWTSGFTLNYGYTF
v_gene: TRBV7-2; abundance: NA; j_gene: TRBJ2-5; CDR3aa: CASSLNYQEEETQYF
v_gene: TRBV30; abundance: few; j_gene: TRBJ1-2; CDR3aa: CAWSPGGGYTF
v_gene: TRBV5-6; abundance: NA; j_gene: TRBJ2-7; CDR3aa: CASSGTNLFYEQYF
v_gene: TRBV21-1; abundance: NA; j_gene: TRBJ2-7; CDR3aa: CASSKQAGDHEQYF
v_gene: TRBV4-1; abundance: NA; j_gene: TRBJ2-3; CDR3aa: CASSPQRTSGRDTQYF
v_gene: TRBV4-1; abundance: NA; j_gene: TRBJ2-7; CDR3aa: CASSQEQASSYEQYF
v_gene: TRBV6-6; abundance: NA; j_gene: TRBJ2-5; CDR3aa: CASSPGQAKYQETQYF
v_gene: TRBV18; abundance: NA; j_gene: TRBJ1-4; CDR3aa: CASGGDDEKLFF
v_gene: TRBV27; abundance: NA; j_gene: TRBJ1-2; CDR3aa: CASSYLAPGQANYGYTF
v_gene: TRBV27; abundance: NA; j_gene: TRBJ2-1; CDR3aa: CASSLARTSNEQFF
v_gene: TRBV6-4; abundance: NA; j_gene: TRBJ2-2; CDR3aa: CASSEQGPGELFF
v_gene: TRBV19; abundance: NA; j_gene: TRBJ1-2; CDR3aa: CASSIRQGAFFNYGYTF
v_gene: TRBV6-4; abundance: NA; j_gene: TRBJ2-1; CDR3aa: CASSGIAGDNEQFF
v_gene: TRBV18; abundance: NA; j_gene: TRBJ2-7; CDR3aa: CASSPQAPTTTNYEQYF
v_gene: TRBV28; abundance: NA; j_gene: TRBJ2-7; CDR3aa: CASIPGQRLYEQYF
v_gene: TRBV28; abundance: NA; j_gene: TRBJ1-1; CDR3aa: CASSLARGYRVNTEAFF
v_gene: TRBV30; abundance: NA; j_gene: TRBJ2-1; CDR3aa: CAWSGTSRPYNEQFF
v_gene: TRBV28; abundance: NA; j_gene: TRBJ2-7; CDR3aa: CASSLTGESTEQYF
v_gene: TRBV5-6; abundance: NA; j_gene: TRBJ2-5; CDR3aa: CASSEWTSGYQETQYF
v_gene: TRBV6-4; abundance: NA; j_gene: TRBJ2-1; CDR3aa: CASRPGLAGYEQFF
v_gene: TRBV28; abundance: NA; j_gene: TRBJ2-7; CDR3aa: CASSLYPTGAYEQYF
v_gene: TRBV6-4; abundance: NA; j_gene: TRBJ1-1; CDR3aa: CASSSTDFTEAFF
v_gene: TRBV5-1; abundance: NA; j_gene: TRBJ1-2; CDR3aa: CASSLGQNYGYTF
v_gene: TRBV6-1; abundance: NA; j_gene: TRBJ2-7; CDR3aa: CASRSVGGGKDEQYF
v_gene: TRBV19; abundance: NA; j_gene: TRBJ1-1; CDR3aa: CASSSWGDGNTEAFF
v_gene: TRBV12-5; abundance: NA; j_gene: TRBJ1-5; CDR3aa: CASGQDRGNQPQHF
v_gene: TRBV7-2; abundance: once; j_gene: TRBJ2-7; CDR3aa: CASSPRPGYYEQYF
v_gene: TRBV7-3; abundance: NA; j_gene: TRBJ1-5; CDR3aa: CASSPGGLDQPQHF
v_gene: TRBV7-2; abundance: few; j_gene: TRBJ2-7; CDR3aa: CASSLVTVGGEQYF
v_gene: TRBV19; abundance: NA; j_gene: TRBJ2-7; CDR3aa: CASSGGVSYEQYF
v_gene: TRBV9; abundance: few; j_gene: TRBJ1-1; CDR3aa: CASSPSWDRREAFF
v_gene: TRBV4-2; abundance: NA; j_gene: TRBJ1-3; CDR3aa: CASSQVYGWASGNTIYF
v_gene: TRBV6-5; abundance: NA; j_gene: TRBJ2-5; CDR3aa: CASRGRETQYF
v_gene: TRBV4-1; abundance: NA; j_gene: TRBJ1-2; CDR3aa: CASSQGTTTF
v_gene: TRBV5-6; abundance: NA; j_gene: TRBJ2-6; CDR3aa: CASSLAGETGANVLTF
v_gene: TRBV6-5; abundance: NA; j_gene: TRBJ2-7; CDR3aa: CASSSTSGSREQYF
v_gene: TRBV21-1; abundance: NA; j_gene: TRBJ1-5; CDR3aa: CASSKVSRGGQPQHF
v_gene: TRBV6-1; abundance: NA; j_gene: TRBJ2-2; CDR3aa: CASRRDRRNTGELFF
v_gene: TRBV5-1; abundance: NA; j_gene: TRBJ2-7; CDR3aa: CASSVDRERQYF
v_gene: TRBV2; abundance: once; j_gene: TRBJ1-1; CDR3aa: CASSSRDRATFF